Presented here are 13 T cell receptor beta chains from one specimen sequenced in a study of blood T cell repertoires in COVID-19. This table comes from immunoSEQ multiplex PCR, and its TCRdb copy is limited to in-frame clones, with some not included. The profile covers roughly 300,000 clones, with 75% to 95% appearing a single time and approximately 6.8% taken by the ten largest. Material for sequencing was peripheral blood. The source of these receptors is a woman under 40 with COVID-19, enrolled during active disease.

The chain combines TRBV29-1 with TRBJ2-7; D is perhaps TRBD2 (6 bases). The V gene's germline CDR1 is SQVTM and CDR2 ANQGSEA. This CDR3 contains 12 residues. V lost 4 bases to trimming and J lost 2 bases, with 9 bases between them. In nucleotides, the CDR3 is TGCAGCGTTGCGCGGGGCGCCTACGAGCAGTACTTC. It codes for CSVARGAYEQYF.

The chain couples TRBV7-9 to TRBJ2-2; D remains ambiguous. The ends were cut back, 5 bases at V and 0 bases at J, with 13 bases in the middle. The CDR3 covers 16 residues. In germline, CDR1 is SEHNR, CDR2 FQNEAQ (reference sequence). CDR3 DNA sequence: TGTGCCAGCAGCCCCGGGTCTGGCGCGAACACCGGGGAGCTGTTTTTT. Translated, it gives CASSPGSGANTGELFF.

The chain carries TRBV4-3 and TRBJ2-5; D possibly corresponds to TRBD1 (6 bases). This CDR3 has 15 residues. Germline CDR1 LGHNA, CDR2 YSLEER. Between the trimmed V and J ends, which lost 0 bases and 2 bases, there was a span of 10 bases. The CDR3 sequence is CASSQDSGQQETQYF. The CDR3 bases are TGCGCCAGCAGCCAAGATTCCGGACAGCAAGAGACCCAGTACTTC.

The sample holds a few counts of this clone. The chain recombines TRBV15 with TRBJ2-6; unclear D gene. The V gene lost 6 bases and the J gene lost 6 bases, with 3 bases spanning the gap. The germline V gene has CDR1 LNHNV and CDR2 YYDKDF (reference sequence). There are 11 residues in the CDR3. The CDR3 protein is CATRAANVLTF. Written as DNA, the CDR3 is TGTGCCACCAGGGCGGCCAACGTCCTGACTTTC.

On this clone: Other DNA sequences within the sample encode an identical CDR3. V is TRBV29-1 and J is TRBJ1-1; D is unclear. The CDR3 has 13 amino acids. Germline loops: CDR1 SQVTM, CDR2 ANQGSEA. V was clipped by 3 bases and J by 0 bases, with 8 bases between them. The CDR3 protein is CSVEPGLNTEAFF. The CDR3, as DNA: TGCAGCGTTGAGCCAGGTCTGAACACTGAAGCTTTCTTT.

V and J are TRBV7-8 and TRBJ2-5; 9 bases map to TRBD1. This CDR3 is 15 amino acids long. Germline loops: CDR1 SGHVS, CDR2 FQNEAQ. With 5 bases clipped from V and 5 bases from J, the junction kept 9 bases outside the gene matches. CDR3 region: CASSINRGRMETQYF. The CDR3 bases are TGTGCCAGCAGCATAAACAGGGGGCGCATGGAGACCCAGTACTTC.

This rearrangement joins TRBV30 to TRBJ2-7, with a tentative D call TRBD2 (5 bases). Germline assignment: CDR1 GTSNPN and CDR2 SVGIG (reference sequence). This CDR3 comprises 11 residues. V lost 1 base, J lost 4 bases, and 5 bases lay in between. CDR3 amino acids: CAWSGRYEQYF. In nucleotides, the CDR3 is TGTGCCTGGAGTGGGAGGTACGAGCAGTACTTC.

The gene calls are TRBV27 and TRBJ2-7, with no clear D. Germline V gene lookup returns CDR1 MNHEY and CDR2 SMNVEV (reference sequence). V was shortened by 2 bases and J by 2 bases, with 7 bases between the two germline ends. The CDR3 loop spans 13 amino acids. CDR3 DNA: TGTGCCAGCAGTTTAGCACAGACCTACGAGCAGTACTTC. Translating it yields CASSLAQTYEQYF.

V usage is TRBV5-5 and J usage is TRBJ1-2; D remains unclear. This CDR3 has 12 residues. Germline V lookup: CDR1 SGHKS, CDR2 YYEKEE (reference sequence). V gave up 4 bases and J gave up 2 bases, with 6 bases separating them. The CDR3 sequence: CASSPGNYGYTF. In DNA, the CDR3 is TGTGCCAGCAGCCCGGGGAACTATGGCTACACCTTC.

The chain is built from TRBV24-1 and TRBJ2-2, with TRBD1 matching over 7 bases. CDR1 is KGHDR, CDR2 SFDVKD, per germline. The CDR3 is made up of 14 amino acids. The V and J ends lost 9 bases and 0 bases, in that order; junction bases with no gene match: 3. This CDR3 is CATRTGPNTGELFF. Written as DNA, the CDR3 is TGTGCCACCCGGACAGGACCGAACACCGGGGAGCTGTTTTTT.

The genes are TRBV9 and TRBJ2-1, with D perhaps TRBD2 (5 bases). In germline, CDR1 is SGDLS, CDR2 YYNGEE. V lost 4 bases and J 2 bases, leaving 25 bases between the germline ends. The CDR3 covers 19 residues. CDR3 DNA: TGTGCCAGCAGCCCTCGCATGCAGCGGAACACCAGAGCCTACAATGAGCAGTTCTTC. It yields the protein CASSPRMQRNTRAYNEQFF.

DNA of the CDR3: TGTGCCAGCAGTAAAGGGACGGTAAGAGGGGCTTTCTTT. Its protein is CASSKGTVRGAFF. This chain links TRBV2 with TRBJ1-1, with D possibly TRBD1 on 5 matching bases. The CDR3 runs 13 residues. V was clipped by 5 bases and J by 11 bases, with 18 bases between them. Per germline, CDR1 SNHLY and CDR2 FYNNEI.

This rearrangement joins TRBV7-3 to TRBJ2-1; 7 bases fit TRBD2. Germline CDR1 is SGHTA and CDR2 is FQGTGA. Trimming at V came to 0 bases and at J to 8 bases, leaving 10 bases not matched to a gene. The CDR3 runs 16 residues. The CDR3 nucleotides are TGTGCCAGCAGCTTAACCGATGGCGGGAGCCGCGATGAGCAGTTCTTC. Its protein product is CASSLTDGGSRDEQFF.